The source of this TCR beta chain is a study of T-cell memory formation after mild COVID-19. 5'RACE with constant-segment primers built TCRalpha and TCRbeta cDNA libraries with UMIs. MiXCR, run by TCRdb on the 5' RACE reads, gives a single entry per CDR3 protein. The sample consists of about 560,000 distinct CDR3 sequences, about a sixth of them appearing once. Comments on this clonotype: No antigen is known for it.

The J segment lost 3 bases and the V segment lost 4 bases, leaving 4 bases of the junction unmatched. The germline CDR1 and CDR2 sequences are SGHKS and YYEKEE (reference sequence). This CDR3 spans 14 amino acids. Regarding the study as a whole: Unconfirmed was the SARS-CoV-2 specificity of second-wave clones that peaked on day 37. Pre-infection memory held some responding clones, suggesting pre-existing cross-reactive T cells responded. A second wave expanding day 15 to 37 was CD4+-biased; contracting clones were balanced.

The genes are TRBV5-5 and TRBJ2-4; 7 bases agree with TRBD1. The sample consisted of PBMCs or a T cell subset sorted from them (not recorded which). The clonotype was recovered from an adult woman who had mild COVID-19 (a few samples of this study predate the infection). Cell type and time point are not known. CDR3 in amino acids: CASSLGDSKNIQYF. The CDR3 DNA reads TGTGCCAGCAGCCTGGGGGACAGCAAAAACATTCAGTACTTC.